This TCR beta chain was identified in a study of blood T cell repertoires in COVID-19. Overall study context: COVID-19 samples, acute and convalescent, were from the United States, Italy and Spain. PBMCs, B-cell-depleted T cells, or T cells provided the cDNA or gDNA that made up the material.

Study processing details: Reference gene primer amplification in the assay estimated nucleated cell counts. TCRdb's copy holds only in-frame clones and misses some; the assay was immunoSEQ multiplex PCR. That table is the source of V, J and clone size, and D and trimming were worked out from the DNA. The sample shows some 120,000 clones, about 88% of them seen only once. Seattle's cohort entered during active infection and was followed longitudinally. Germline V gives CDR1 SGHDT, CDR2 YYEEEE. The V end lost 4 bases, the J end lost 5 bases, and 12 bases lay between the germline ends. There are 14 residues in the CDR3.

The sequenced sample was peripheral blood. V usage is TRBV5-6 and J usage is TRBJ2-2, with D perhaps matching TRBD2 (5 bases). The TCR comes from a man aged 60 to 69 with COVID-19, enrolled during active disease. CDR3 sequence: CASSTGSFTGELFF. CDR3 coding DNA: TGTGCCAGCAGCACGGGGAGTTTTACCGGGGAGCTGTTTTTT.